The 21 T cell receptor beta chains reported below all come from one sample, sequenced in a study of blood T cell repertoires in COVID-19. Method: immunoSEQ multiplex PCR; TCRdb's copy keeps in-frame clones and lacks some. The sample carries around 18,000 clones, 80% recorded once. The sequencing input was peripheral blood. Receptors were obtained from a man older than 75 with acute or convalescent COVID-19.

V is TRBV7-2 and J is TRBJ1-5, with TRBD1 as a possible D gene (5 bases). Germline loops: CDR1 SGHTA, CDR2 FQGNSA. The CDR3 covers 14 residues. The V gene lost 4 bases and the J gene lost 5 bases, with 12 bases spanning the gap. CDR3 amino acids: CASSWRGSDQPQHF. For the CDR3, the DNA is TGTGCCAGCAGCTGGAGGGGATCGGATCAGCCCCAGCATTTT.

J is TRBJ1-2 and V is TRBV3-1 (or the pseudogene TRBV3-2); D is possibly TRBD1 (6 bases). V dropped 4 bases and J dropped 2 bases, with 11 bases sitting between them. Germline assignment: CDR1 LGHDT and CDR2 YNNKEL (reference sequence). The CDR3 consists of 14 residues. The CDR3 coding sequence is TGTGCCAGCAGCCCAGGGGCTCACAACTATGGCTACACCTTC. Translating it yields CASSPGAHNYGYTF.

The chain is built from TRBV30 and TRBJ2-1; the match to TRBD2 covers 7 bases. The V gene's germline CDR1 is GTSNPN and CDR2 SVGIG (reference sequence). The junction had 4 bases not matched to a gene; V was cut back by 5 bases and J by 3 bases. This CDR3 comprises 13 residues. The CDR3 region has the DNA TGTGCCTGGCATGGGGACTACTACAATGAGCAGTTCTTC. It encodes CAWHGDYYNEQFF.

This CDR3 is CASSYAAAGPYNEQFF. Here the CDR3 DNA reads TGTGCCAGCAGTTACGCCGCAGCGGGGCCTTACAATGAGCAGTTCTTC. The chain recombines TRBV6-2 or TRBV6-3 with TRBJ2-1, with 7 bases fitting TRBD2. The length of the CDR3 is 16 residues. The germline gives CDR1 MNHEY, CDR2 SVGEGT. V was pared by 2 bases and J by 4 bases, with 8 bases of the junction left unmatched.

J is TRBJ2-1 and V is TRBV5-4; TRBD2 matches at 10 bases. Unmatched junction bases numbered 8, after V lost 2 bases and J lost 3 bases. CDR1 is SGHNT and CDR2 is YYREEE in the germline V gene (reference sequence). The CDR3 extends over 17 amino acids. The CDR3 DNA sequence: TGTGCCAGCAGCTTATTGAGCGGGGGGGCCTTCTACAATGAGCAGTTCTTC. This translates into CASSLLSGGAFYNEQFF.

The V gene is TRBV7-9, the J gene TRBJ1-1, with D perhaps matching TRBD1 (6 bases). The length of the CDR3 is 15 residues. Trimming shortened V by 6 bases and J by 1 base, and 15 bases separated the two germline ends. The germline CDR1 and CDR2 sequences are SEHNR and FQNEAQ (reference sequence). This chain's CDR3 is CASRRQANSNTEAFF. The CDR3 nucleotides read TGTGCCAGCAGAAGACAGGCCAACTCGAACACTGAAGCTTTCTTT. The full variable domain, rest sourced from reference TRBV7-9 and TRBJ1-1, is DTGVSQNPRHKITKRGQNVTFRCDPISEHNRLYWYRQTLGQGPEFLTYFQNEAQLEKSRLLSDRFSAERPKGSFSTLEIQRTEQGDSAMYLCASRRQANSNTEAFFGQGTRLTVV.

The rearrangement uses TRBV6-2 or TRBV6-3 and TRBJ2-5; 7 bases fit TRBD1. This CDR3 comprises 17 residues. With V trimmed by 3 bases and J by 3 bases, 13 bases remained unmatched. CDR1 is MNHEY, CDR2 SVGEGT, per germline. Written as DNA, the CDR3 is TGTGCCAGCAGTTATACGCCGGACAGGTTGGGCGAAGAGACCCAGTACTTC. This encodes CASSYTPDRLGEETQYF.

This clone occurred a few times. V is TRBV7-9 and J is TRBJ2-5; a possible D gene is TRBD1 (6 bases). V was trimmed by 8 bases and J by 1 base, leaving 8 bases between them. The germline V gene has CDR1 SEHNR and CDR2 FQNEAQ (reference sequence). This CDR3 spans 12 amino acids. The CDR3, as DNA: TGTGCCAGCGCAGGGGTCCAAGAGACCCAGTACTTC. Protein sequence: CASAGVQETQYF.

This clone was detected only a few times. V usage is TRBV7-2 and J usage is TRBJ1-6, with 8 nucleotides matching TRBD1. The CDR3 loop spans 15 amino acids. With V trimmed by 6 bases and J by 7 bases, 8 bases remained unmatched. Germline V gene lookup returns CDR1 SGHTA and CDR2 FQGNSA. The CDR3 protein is CASSSPTGVNSPLHF. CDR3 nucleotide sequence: TGTGCCAGCAGTTCACCGACAGGGGTGAATTCACCCCTCCACTTT.

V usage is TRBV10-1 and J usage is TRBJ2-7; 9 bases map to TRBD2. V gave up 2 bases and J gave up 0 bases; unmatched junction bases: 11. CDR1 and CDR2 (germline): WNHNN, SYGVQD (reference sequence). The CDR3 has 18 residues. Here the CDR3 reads CASSERTSGTSISYEQYF. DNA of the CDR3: TGCGCCAGCAGTGAGCGAACCTCCGGGACTAGCATCTCCTACGAGCAGTACTTC.

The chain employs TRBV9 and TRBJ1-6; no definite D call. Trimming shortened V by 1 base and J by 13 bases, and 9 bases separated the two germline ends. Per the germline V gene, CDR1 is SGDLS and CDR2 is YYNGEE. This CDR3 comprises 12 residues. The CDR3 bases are TGTGCCAGCAGCGTATCCGAGGGTCCCCTCCACTTT. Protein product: CASSVSEGPLHF.

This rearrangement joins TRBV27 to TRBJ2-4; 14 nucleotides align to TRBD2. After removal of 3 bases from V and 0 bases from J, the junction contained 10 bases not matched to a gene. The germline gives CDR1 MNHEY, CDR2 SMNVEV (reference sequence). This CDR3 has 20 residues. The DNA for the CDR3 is TGTGCCAGCAGTTTCCCGGGACTAGCGGGGGACTTAATAGCCAAAAACATTCAGTACTTC. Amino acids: CASSFPGLAGDLIAKNIQYF.

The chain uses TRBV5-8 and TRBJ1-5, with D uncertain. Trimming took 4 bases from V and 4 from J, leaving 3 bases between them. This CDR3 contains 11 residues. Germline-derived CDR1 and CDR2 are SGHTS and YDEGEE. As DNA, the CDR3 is TGTGCCAGCAGCCATAATCAGCCCCAGCATTTT. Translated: CASSHNQPQHF.

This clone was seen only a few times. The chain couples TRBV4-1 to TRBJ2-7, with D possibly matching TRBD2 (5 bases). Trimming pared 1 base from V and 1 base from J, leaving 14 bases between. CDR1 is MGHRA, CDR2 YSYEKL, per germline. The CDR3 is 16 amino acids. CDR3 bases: TGCGCCAGCAGCCAAGCAGAGGGAGTCATATCCTACGAGCAGTACTTC. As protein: CASSQAEGVISYEQYF.

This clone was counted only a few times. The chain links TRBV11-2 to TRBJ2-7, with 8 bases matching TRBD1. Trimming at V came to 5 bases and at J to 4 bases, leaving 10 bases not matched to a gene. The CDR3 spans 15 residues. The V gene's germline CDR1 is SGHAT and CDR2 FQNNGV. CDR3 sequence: CASSLYGQGQYEQYF. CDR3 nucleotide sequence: TGTGCCAGCAGCCTATACGGACAGGGACAATACGAGCAGTACTTC. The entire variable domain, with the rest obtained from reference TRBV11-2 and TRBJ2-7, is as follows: EAGVAQSPRYKIIEKRQSVAFWCNPISGHATLYWYQQILGQGPKLLIQFQNNGVVDDSQLPKDRFSAERLKGVDSTLKIQPAKLEDSAVYLCASSLYGQGQYEQYFGPGTRLTVT.

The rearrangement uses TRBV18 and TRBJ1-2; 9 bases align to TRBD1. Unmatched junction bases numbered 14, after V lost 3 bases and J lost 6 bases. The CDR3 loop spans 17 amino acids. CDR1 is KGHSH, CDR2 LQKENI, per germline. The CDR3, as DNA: TGTGCCAGCTCACCCCTAAAGGGAACAGGGGGCGATGATGGCTACACCTTC. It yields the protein CASSPLKGTGGDDGYTF.

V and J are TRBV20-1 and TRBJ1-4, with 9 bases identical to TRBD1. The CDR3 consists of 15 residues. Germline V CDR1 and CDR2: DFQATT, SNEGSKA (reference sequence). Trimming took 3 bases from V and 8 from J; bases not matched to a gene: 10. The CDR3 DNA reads TGCAGTGCTAGTAGTCGGGGGACAGGGCCAGAAAAACTGTTTTTT. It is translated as CSASSRGTGPEKLFF.

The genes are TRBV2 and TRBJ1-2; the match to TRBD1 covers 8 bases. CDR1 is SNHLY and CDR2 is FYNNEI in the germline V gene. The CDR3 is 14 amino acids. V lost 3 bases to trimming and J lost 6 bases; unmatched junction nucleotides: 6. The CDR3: CASSDRDRYNGYTF. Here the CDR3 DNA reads TGTGCCAGCAGTGATAGGGACAGGTATAATGGCTACACCTTC.

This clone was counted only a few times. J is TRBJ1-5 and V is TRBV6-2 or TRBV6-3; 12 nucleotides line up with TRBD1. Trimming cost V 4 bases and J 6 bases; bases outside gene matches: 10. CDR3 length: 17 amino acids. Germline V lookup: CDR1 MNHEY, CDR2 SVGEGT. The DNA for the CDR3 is TGTGCCAGCAGTTCCCCGGGACAGGGGGCATTCCTTCAGCCCCAGCATTTT. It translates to CASSSPGQGAFLQPQHF.

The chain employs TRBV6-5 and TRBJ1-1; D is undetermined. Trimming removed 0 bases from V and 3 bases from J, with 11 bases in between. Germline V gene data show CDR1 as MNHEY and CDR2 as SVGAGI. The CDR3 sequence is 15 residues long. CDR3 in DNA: TGTGCCAGCAGTTACTCGAGGGTCTGGGACACTGAAGCTTTCTTT. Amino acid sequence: CASSYSRVWDTEAFF.

CDR3 region: CASRNNPADTEAFF. DNA for the CDR3: TGTGCCAGCAGGAACAACCCAGCGGACACTGAAGCTTTCTTT. The chain combines TRBV6-5 with TRBJ1-1, with D unresolved. Germline V gene sequence: CDR1 MNHEY, CDR2 SVGAGI. The CDR3 consists of 14 residues. Between the trimmed V and J ends, which lost 6 bases and 3 bases, there was a span of 14 bases.